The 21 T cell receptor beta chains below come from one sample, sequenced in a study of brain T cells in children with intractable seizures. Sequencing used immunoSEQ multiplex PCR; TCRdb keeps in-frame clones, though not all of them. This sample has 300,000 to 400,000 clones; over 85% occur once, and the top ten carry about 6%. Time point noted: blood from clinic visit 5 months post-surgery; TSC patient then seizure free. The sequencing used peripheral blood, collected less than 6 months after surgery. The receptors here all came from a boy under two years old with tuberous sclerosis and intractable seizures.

CDR3 DNA sequence: TGCGCCAGCAGCCAGCCCTGGGGGCAGGGGGCTTTGGATACGCAGTATTTT. This gives the protein CASSQPWGQGALDTQYF. The rearrangement joins TRBV4-1 to TRBJ2-3, with 8 bases fitting TRBD1. The germline V gene encodes CDR1 MGHRA and CDR2 YSYEKL. This CDR3 is built from 17 residues. Losses at the gene ends were 3 bases for V and 6 bases for J; bases not matched to a gene: 14.

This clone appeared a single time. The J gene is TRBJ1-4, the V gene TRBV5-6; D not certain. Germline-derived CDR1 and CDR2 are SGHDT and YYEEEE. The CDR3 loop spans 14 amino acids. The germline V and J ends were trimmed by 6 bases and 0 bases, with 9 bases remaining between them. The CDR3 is CASTLAPTNEKLFF. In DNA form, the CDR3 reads TGTGCCAGCACCCTAGCCCCAACTAATGAAAAACTGTTTTTT. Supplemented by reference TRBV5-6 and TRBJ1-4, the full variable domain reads DAGVTQSPTHLIKTRGQQVTLRCSPKSGHDTVSWYQQALGQGPQFIFQYYEEEERQRGNFPDRFSGHQFPNYSSELNVNALLLGDSALYLCASTLAPTNEKLFFGSGTQLSVL.

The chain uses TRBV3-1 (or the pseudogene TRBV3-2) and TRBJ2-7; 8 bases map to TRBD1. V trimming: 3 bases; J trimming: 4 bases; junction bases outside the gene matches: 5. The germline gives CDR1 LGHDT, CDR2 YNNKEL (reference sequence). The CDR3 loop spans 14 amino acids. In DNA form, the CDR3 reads TGTGCCAGCAGCCACCTGGGACAGGCGTACGAGCAGTACTTC. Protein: CASSHLGQAYEQYF.

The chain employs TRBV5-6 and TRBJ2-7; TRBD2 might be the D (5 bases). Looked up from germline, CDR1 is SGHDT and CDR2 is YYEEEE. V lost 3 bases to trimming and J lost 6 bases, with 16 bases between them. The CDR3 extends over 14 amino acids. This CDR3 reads CASSSDFSSAEQYF. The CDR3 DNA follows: TGTGCCAGCAGCTCGGACTTTTCCTCGGCCGAGCAGTACTTC. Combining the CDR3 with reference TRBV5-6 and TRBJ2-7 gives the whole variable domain DAGVTQSPTHLIKTRGQQVTLRCSPKSGHDTVSWYQQALGQGPQFIFQYYEEEERQRGNFPDRFSGHQFPNYSSELNVNALLLGDSALYLCASSSDFSSAEQYFGPGTRLTVT.

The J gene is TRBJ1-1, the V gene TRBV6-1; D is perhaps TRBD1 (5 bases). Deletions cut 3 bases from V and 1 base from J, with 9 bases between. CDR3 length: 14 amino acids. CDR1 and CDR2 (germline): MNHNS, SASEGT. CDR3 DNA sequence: TGTGCCAGCAGTGATGCAGGGACGAACACTGAAGCTTTCTTT. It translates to CASSDAGTNTEAFF.

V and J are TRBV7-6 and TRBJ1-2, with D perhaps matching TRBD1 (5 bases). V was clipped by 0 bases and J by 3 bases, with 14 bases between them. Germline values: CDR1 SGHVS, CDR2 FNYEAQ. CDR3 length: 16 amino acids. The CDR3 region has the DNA TGTGCCAGCAGCTTAGCGGGGCAGGGTGGTGACTATGGCTACACCTTC. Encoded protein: CASSLAGQGGDYGYTF.

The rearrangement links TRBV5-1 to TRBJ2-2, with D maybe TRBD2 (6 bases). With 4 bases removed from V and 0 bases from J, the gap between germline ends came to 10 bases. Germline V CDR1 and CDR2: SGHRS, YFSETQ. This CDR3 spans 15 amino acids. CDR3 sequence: CASSQGLANTGELFF. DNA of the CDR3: TGCGCCAGCAGCCAGGGACTCGCGAACACCGGGGAGCTGTTTTTT.

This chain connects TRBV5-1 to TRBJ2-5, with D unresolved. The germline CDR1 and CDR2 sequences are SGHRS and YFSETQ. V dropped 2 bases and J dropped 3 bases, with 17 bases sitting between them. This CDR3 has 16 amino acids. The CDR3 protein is CASSFGQAEIEETQYF. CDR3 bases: TGCGCCAGCAGCTTTGGTCAGGCCGAAATCGAAGAGACCCAGTACTTC.

The CDR3 sequence is CASSSGGQQETQYF. The CDR3, as DNA: TGTGCCAGCAGCTCAGGGGGACAGCAAGAGACCCAGTACTTC. The chain employs TRBV5-6 and TRBJ2-5; TRBD1 matches 7 bases. V was clipped by 3 bases and J by 2 bases; unmatched bases: 4. The CDR3 sequence is 14 residues long. In germline, CDR1 is SGHDT, CDR2 YYEEEE.

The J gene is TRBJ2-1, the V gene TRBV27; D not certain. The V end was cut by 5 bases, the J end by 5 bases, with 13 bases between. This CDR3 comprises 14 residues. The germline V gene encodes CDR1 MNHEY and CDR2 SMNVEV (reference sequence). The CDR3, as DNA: TGTGCCAGCAGTCTGAGTAGCTTCCACAATGAGCAGTTCTTC. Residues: CASSLSSFHNEQFF.

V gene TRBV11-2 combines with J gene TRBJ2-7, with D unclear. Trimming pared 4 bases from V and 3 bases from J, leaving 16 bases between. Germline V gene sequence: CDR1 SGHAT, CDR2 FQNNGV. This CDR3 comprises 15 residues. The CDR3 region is CASSSRSVWGYEQYF. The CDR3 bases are TGTGCCAGCAGCTCCCGGTCCGTTTGGGGCTACGAGCAGTACTTC.

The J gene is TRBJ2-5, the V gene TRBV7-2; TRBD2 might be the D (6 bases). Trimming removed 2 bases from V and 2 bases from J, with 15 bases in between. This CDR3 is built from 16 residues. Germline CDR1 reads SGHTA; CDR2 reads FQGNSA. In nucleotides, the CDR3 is TGTGCCAGCAGCTTAAATGGGCTAGCGATACAAGAGACCCAGTACTTC. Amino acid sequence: CASSLNGLAIQETQYF.

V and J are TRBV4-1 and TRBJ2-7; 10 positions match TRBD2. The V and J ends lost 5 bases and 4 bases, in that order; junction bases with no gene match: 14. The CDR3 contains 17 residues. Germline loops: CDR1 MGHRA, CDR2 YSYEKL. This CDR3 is CASSIMSRTSGSYEQYF. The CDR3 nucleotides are TGCGCCAGCAGCATAATGAGTCGGACTAGCGGATCTTACGAGCAGTACTTC.

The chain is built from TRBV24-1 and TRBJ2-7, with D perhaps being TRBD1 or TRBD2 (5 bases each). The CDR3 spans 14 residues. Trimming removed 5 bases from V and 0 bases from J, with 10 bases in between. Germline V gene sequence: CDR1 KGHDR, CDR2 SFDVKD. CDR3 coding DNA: TGTGCCACCAGTGGGCCAGGGAGCTCCTACGAGCAGTACTTC. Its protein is CATSGPGSSYEQYF.

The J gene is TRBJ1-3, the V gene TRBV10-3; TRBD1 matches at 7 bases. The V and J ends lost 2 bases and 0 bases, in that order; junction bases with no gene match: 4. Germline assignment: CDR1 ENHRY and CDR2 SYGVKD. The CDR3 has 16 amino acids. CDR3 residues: CAISERDSYSGNTIYF. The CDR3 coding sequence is TGTGCCATCAGTGAGAGGGACAGTTACTCTGGAAACACCATATATTTT.

In DNA, the CDR3 is TGTGCCACCAGCCGGACTAGCGGGGGTTTAGAAGATACGCAGTATTTT. Translation: CATSRTSGGLEDTQYF. This chain uses TRBV15 with TRBJ2-3; TRBD2 matches at 13 bases. J gave up 5 bases and V 5 bases, and 7 bases lay outside the gene matches. From germline, CDR1 is LNHNV and CDR2 YYDKDF (reference sequence). CDR3 length equals 16 residues. Full variable domain (outside the CDR3, taken from reference TRBV15 and TRBJ2-3): DAMVIQNPRYQVTQFGKPVTLSCSQTLNHNVMYWYQQKSSQAPKLLFHYYDKDFNNEADTPDNFQSRRPNTSFCFLDIRSPGLGDTAMYLCATSRTSGGLEDTQYFGPGTRLTVL.

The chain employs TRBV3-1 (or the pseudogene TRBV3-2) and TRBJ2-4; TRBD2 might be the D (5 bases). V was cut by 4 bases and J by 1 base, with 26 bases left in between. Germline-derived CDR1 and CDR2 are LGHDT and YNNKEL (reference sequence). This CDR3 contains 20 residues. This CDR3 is CASSRHTGLTQEVAKNIQYF. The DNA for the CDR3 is TGTGCCAGCAGCCGCCACACCGGGCTGACCCAGGAGGTGGCCAAAAACATTCAGTACTTC.

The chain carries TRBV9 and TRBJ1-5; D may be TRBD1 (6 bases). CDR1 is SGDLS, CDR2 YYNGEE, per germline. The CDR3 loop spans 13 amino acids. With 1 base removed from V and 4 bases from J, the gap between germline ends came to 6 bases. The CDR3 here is CASSVRGNQPQHF. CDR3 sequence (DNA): TGTGCCAGCAGCGTAAGGGGGAATCAGCCCCAGCATTTT.

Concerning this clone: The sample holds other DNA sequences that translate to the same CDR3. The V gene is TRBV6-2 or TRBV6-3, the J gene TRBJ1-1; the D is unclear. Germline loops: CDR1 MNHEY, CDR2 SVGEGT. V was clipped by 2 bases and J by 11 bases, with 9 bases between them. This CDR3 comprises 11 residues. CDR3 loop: CASSYRDEAFF. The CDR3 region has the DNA TGTGCCAGCAGTTACAGGGATGAGGCTTTCTTT.

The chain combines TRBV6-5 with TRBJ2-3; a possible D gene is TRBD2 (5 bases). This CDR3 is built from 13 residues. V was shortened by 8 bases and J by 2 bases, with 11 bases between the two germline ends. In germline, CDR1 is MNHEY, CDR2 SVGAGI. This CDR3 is CASVDGDTDTQYF. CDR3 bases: TGTGCCAGCGTGGACGGGGACACAGATACGCAGTATTTT.

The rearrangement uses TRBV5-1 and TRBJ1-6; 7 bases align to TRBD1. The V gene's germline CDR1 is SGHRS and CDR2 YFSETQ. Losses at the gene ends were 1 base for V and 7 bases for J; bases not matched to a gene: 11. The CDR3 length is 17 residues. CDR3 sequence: CASSLSGGRNLNSPLHF. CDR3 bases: TGCGCCAGCAGCTTGTCAGGGGGTCGGAATTTGAATTCACCCCTCCACTTT.